What follows are 25 T cell receptor beta chains derived from one specimen sequenced in a study of shared clonotypes between healthy human individuals (dated by TCRdb to 2020 to 2021). The library was prepared using the immunoSEQ multiplex PCR assay. TCRdb stores this immuneACCESS table with in-frame sequences only. Part of the clones is absent; in the studies checked, under half of the shortfall reflects unresolved V genes, and no reason is known for the rest. The sample data list 2 million to 2.5 million clones, and 92% of these were observed just once. 0.3% to 0.4% of the sample belongs to the ten largest clones. Sequenced: naive CD4+ T cells from PBMCs. The cell subset or site tag for this specimen amounts to: CD45RA+ positively selected. These receptors originate from a man in his late teens or twenties in good health. Some clones in this sample may be carry-over from other donors' samples.

The J gene is TRBJ2-5, the V gene TRBV18; weak D call: TRBD2 (6 bases). The germline V and J ends were trimmed by 4 bases and 2 bases, with 23 bases remaining between them. The CDR3 contains 18 residues. The germline CDR1 and CDR2 sequences are KGHSH and LQKENI. The CDR3 is CASSRYGIVQGGQETQYF. The CDR3 nucleotides read TGTGCCAGCTCACGTTATGGAATCGTGCAGGGAGGTCAAGAGACCCAGTACTTC. The full variable domain, its missing parts supplied by reference TRBV18 and TRBJ2-5, is NAGVMQNPRHLVRRRGQEARLRCSPMKGHSHVYWYRQLPEEGLKFMVYLQKENIIDESGMPKERFSAEFPKEGPSILRIQQVVRGDSAAYFCASSRYGIVQGGQETQYFGPGTRLLVL.

This chain joins TRBV7-2 and TRBJ2-1; 12 nucleotides line up with TRBD1. Germline V lookup: CDR1 SGHTA, CDR2 FQGNSA. With V trimmed by 5 bases and J by 9 bases, 14 bases remained unmatched. This CDR3 region has 17 residues. The CDR3 DNA reads TGTGCCAGCAGCCTACGACGACCGGGACAGGGGGCGGGTGAGCAGTTCTTC. It encodes CASSLRRPGQGAGEQFF. Using reference TRBV7-2 and TRBJ2-1 for the parts outside the CDR3, the full variable domain is GAGVSQSPSNKVTEKGKDVELRCDPISGHTALYWYRQSLGQGLEFLIYFQGNSAPDKSGLPSDRFSAERTGGSVSTLTIQRTQQEDSAVYLCASSLRRPGQGAGEQFFGPGTRLTVL.

The DNA of the CDR3 is TGTGCCAGCAGCCAAATGAGCGGGAGAGAATACGAGCAGTACTTC. It yields the protein CASSQMSGREYEQYF. The chain employs TRBV4-2 and TRBJ2-7; TRBD2 agrees at 8 bases. Trimming at V came to 2 bases and at J to 4 bases, leaving 7 bases not matched to a gene. This CDR3 has 15 residues. Germline V CDR1 and CDR2: LGHNA, YNFKEQ.

The chain has TRBV10-3 and TRBJ1-2; 7 bases are a match to TRBD1. The length of the CDR3 is 16 residues. The germline gives CDR1 ENHRY, CDR2 SYGVKD. V shed 5 bases, J shed 4 bases, and the junction held 13 bases outside the gene matches. The CDR3 nucleotides are TGTGCCATCAGTACGACGCCCCCCCGGGACAGCTATGGCTACACCTTC. Protein: CAISTTPPRDSYGYTF.

The chain joins TRBV6-5 to TRBJ2-7; D is undetermined. Germline V gene sequence: CDR1 MNHEY, CDR2 SVGAGI. V lost 5 bases and J lost 0, with 11 bases in between. This CDR3 has 14 residues. CDR3 coding DNA: TGTGCCAGCAGTCCCCACGATTCCTCCTACGAGCAGTACTTC. Amino acids: CASSPHDSSYEQYF.

This chain connects TRBV18 to TRBJ1-2, with 7 bases fitting TRBD1. Germline CDR1 and CDR2: KGHSH and LQKENI. J was trimmed by 1 base and V by 1 base; bases with no gene match: 6. The CDR3 has 16 residues. The CDR3: CASSPRGQQLNYGYTF. CDR3 sequence (DNA): TGTGCCAGCTCACCACGGGGACAGCAGCTTAACTATGGCTACACCTTC.

The V gene is TRBV5-4, the J gene TRBJ2-2; 13 bases align to TRBD2. Germline CDR1 and CDR2: SGHNT and YYREEE (reference sequence). The CDR3 is 20 residues long. V lost 4 bases to trimming and J lost 4 bases; unmatched junction nucleotides: 16. The DNA of the CDR3 is TGTGCCAGCAGCCCGACGCCCCGGACTAGCGGGAGAGGGAGCACCGGGGAGCTGTTTTTT. Translating it yields CASSPTPRTSGRGSTGELFF.

This rearrangement joins TRBV5-4 to TRBJ1-5, with a tentative D call TRBD1 (5 bases). The CDR3 spans 16 residues. From germline, CDR1 is SGHNT and CDR2 YYREEE (reference sequence). Trimming stripped 4 bases from V and 2 bases from J, with 16 bases between. The CDR3 region has the DNA TGTGCCAGCAGCCACATCCAGGGAAAGGGCAATCAGCCCCAGCATTTT. Amino acids: CASSHIQGKGNQPQHF.

This clone was picked up one time. J is TRBJ1-2 and V is TRBV5-1; D unclear. CDR3 length: 13 amino acids. From germline, CDR1 is SGHRS and CDR2 YFSETQ. V gave up 2 bases and J gave up 6 bases, with 11 bases separating them. CDR3 sequence: CASSLGQRNGYTF. In nucleotides, the CDR3 is TGCGCCAGCAGCTTAGGGCAGAGGAATGGCTACACCTTC. Full variable domain (outside the CDR3, taken from reference TRBV5-1 and TRBJ1-2): KAGVTQTPRYLIKTRGQQVTLSCSPISGHRSVSWYQQTPGQGLQFLFEYFSETQRNKGNFPGRFSGRQFSNSRSEMNVSTLELGDSALYLCASSLGQRNGYTFGSGTRLTVV.

V and J are TRBV4-2 and TRBJ1-5; weak D call: TRBD1 (5 bases). Per germline, CDR1 LGHNA and CDR2 YNFKEQ. CDR3 size: 14 residues. The V end lost 4 bases, the J end lost 3 bases, and 10 bases lay between the germline ends. The CDR3: CASSRGLSNQPQHF. The DNA of the CDR3 is TGTGCCAGCAGCCGGGGACTGTCCAATCAGCCCCAGCATTTT.

A remark on this clone: The sample holds other DNA sequences that translate to the same CDR3. The V gene is TRBV9, the J gene TRBJ1-1; the D is unclear. The V end lost 0 bases, the J end lost 0 bases, and 6 bases lay between the germline ends. CDR1 and CDR2 (germline): SGDLS, YYNGEE. The CDR3 totals 14 residues. The CDR3 is CASSVGTLNTEAFF. The CDR3 nucleotides are TGTGCCAGCAGCGTAGGGACCCTGAACACTGAAGCTTTCTTT.

The CDR3 here is CASSKEAGRYTF. In DNA form, the CDR3 reads TGTGCCAGCAGCAAGGAGGCAGGGCGGTACACCTTC. The rearrangement links TRBV7-9 to TRBJ1-2, with a possible D match to TRBD1 (5 bases). The CDR3 extends over 12 amino acids. Germline V gene sequence: CDR1 SEHNR, CDR2 FQNEAQ (reference sequence). Trimming removed 5 bases at V and 11 bases at J, with 15 bases between.

The V call is TRBV5-4, the J call TRBJ1-2, with D maybe TRBD1 (5 bases). The V gene's germline CDR1 is SGHNT and CDR2 YYREEE (reference sequence). Trimming left V 4 bases short and J 4 bases short, with 23 bases between. This CDR3 contains 17 residues. DNA for the CDR3: TGTGCCAGCAGCCCAAACTTCGGAACAGGCATGATCTATGGCTACACCTTC. Translation gives CASSPNFGTGMIYGYTF.

The J gene is TRBJ2-4, the V gene TRBV7-9; D gene uncertain. The V gene's germline CDR1 is SEHNR and CDR2 FQNEAQ (reference sequence). V gave up 5 bases and J gave up 9 bases, with 23 bases separating them. This CDR3 region has 16 residues. The chain's CDR3 is CASSTPPGAPPGIQYF. In DNA form, the CDR3 reads TGTGCCAGCAGCACCCCCCCCGGCGCCCCCCCGGGCATTCAGTACTTC.

The gene calls are TRBV30 and TRBJ1-5; maybe TRBD1 (5 bases). Germline loops: CDR1 GTSNPN, CDR2 SVGIG (reference sequence). CDR3 length: 17 residues. Trimming removed 3 bases from V and 2 bases from J, with 20 bases in between. CDR3 in DNA: TGTGCCTGGAGGGGTCCCCGGCCCGGGGGTGGCAATCAGCCCCAGCATTTT. Its protein is CAWRGPRPGGGNQPQHF.

The rearrangement uses TRBV27 and TRBJ1-1; D might be TRBD1 (5 bases). The CDR3 has 16 amino acids. The ends were cut back, 5 bases at V and 0 bases at J, with 16 bases in the middle. The germline V gene has CDR1 MNHEY and CDR2 SMNVEV (reference sequence). This CDR3 is CASSPLGQNMNTEAFF. Written as DNA, the CDR3 is TGTGCCAGCAGTCCCCTGGGGCAGAATATGAACACTGAAGCTTTCTTT.

Turning to this clone: The junction does not match germline at one end; this may be a read error. The chain employs TRBV4-3 and TRBJ2-2; TRBD2 aligns across 16 bases. Germline V CDR1 and CDR2: LGHNA, YSLEER. The CDR3 totals 21 residues. CDR3 sequence: CASSQAFREGLAGGPPGELFF. The CDR3 nucleotides are TGCGCCAGCAGTCAAGCTTTCCGGGAGGGACTAGCGGGAGGGCCACCCGGGGAGCTGTTTTTT.

V usage is TRBV6-1 and J usage is TRBJ2-5; D assignment may be TRBD1 or TRBD2 (5 bases each). Trimming stripped 7 bases from V and 1 base from J, with 13 bases between. The germline gives CDR1 MNHNS, CDR2 SASEGT. This CDR3 has 14 residues. Here the CDR3 reads CASTEGRTQETQYF. CDR3 bases: TGTGCCAGCACCGAGGGACGGACCCAAGAGACCCAGTACTTC.

The chain employs TRBV7-3 and TRBJ2-1, with D possibly matching TRBD2 (6 bases). Germline CDR1 and CDR2: SGHTA and FQGTGA. The CDR3 loop spans 15 amino acids. Trimming removed 6 bases from V and 1 base from J, with 13 bases in between. The CDR3 protein is CASSPARESYNEQFF. The CDR3 DNA reads TGTGCCAGCAGTCCCGCCCGGGAGTCCTACAATGAGCAGTTCTTC.

This chain links TRBV30 with TRBJ1-6; D possibly corresponds to TRBD1 (6 bases). Looked up from germline, CDR1 is GTSNPN and CDR2 is SVGIG (reference sequence). CDR3 size: 16 residues. V was clipped by 3 bases and J by 8 bases, with 20 bases between them. CDR3 nucleotide sequence: TGTGCCTGGAGAGGGGGGCGACGGAGTGGGGATTCACCCCTCCACTTT. Its translation: CAWRGGRRSGDSPLHF.

J is TRBJ1-1 and V is TRBV11-1; the D is unclear. Germline CDR1 SGHAT, CDR2 FQDESV (reference sequence). CDR3 size: 13 residues. Trimming removed 4 bases at V and 1 base at J, with 7 bases between. The chain's CDR3 is CASSSRPNTEAFF. CDR3 bases: TGTGCCAGCAGCTCAAGGCCGAACACTGAAGCTTTCTTT.

The count of this clone is one. The rearrangement links TRBV28 to TRBJ2-1; 7 bases are a match to TRBD2. The V and J ends lost 6 bases and 9 bases, in that order; junction bases with no gene match: 14. CDR1 and CDR2 (germline): MDHEN, SYDVKM. This CDR3 is 15 amino acids long. The CDR3 loop is CASSQTTPGGSEQFF. As DNA, the CDR3 is TGTGCCAGCAGCCAGACTACCCCCGGGGGGAGTGAGCAGTTCTTC.

This rearrangement joins TRBV10-1 to TRBJ2-2; perhaps TRBD1 as D (5 bases). Trimming cost V 6 bases and J 1 base, with 9 bases left between them. Germline lookup yields CDR1 WNHNN and CDR2 SYGVQD (reference sequence). This CDR3 spans 14 amino acids. The CDR3 DNA sequence: TGCGCCAGCAGGGCTCAGGGGAACACCGGGGAGCTGTTTTTT. It encodes CASRAQGNTGELFF.

V and J are TRBV25-1 and TRBJ2-1; possibly TRBD1 or TRBD2 for D (6 bases each). This CDR3 is 16 amino acids long. CDR1 is MGHDK, CDR2 SYGVNS, per germline. V dropped 5 bases and J dropped 9 bases, with 23 bases sitting between them. The CDR3 spells CASSSGVGGRLGEQFF. The CDR3 bases are TGTGCCAGCAGTTCGGGAGTGGGGGGCAGGTTGGGTGAGCAGTTCTTC. Combining the CDR3 with reference TRBV25-1 and TRBJ2-1 gives the whole variable domain EADIYQTPRYLVIGTGKKITLECSQTMGHDKMYWYQQDPGMELHLIHYSYGVNSTEKGDLSSESTVSRIRTEHFPLTLESARPSHTSQYLCASSSGVGGRLGEQFFGPGTRLTVL.

The chain employs TRBV6-1 and TRBJ2-3; 8 nucleotides agree with TRBD2. Trimming cost V 1 base and J 8 bases; bases outside gene matches: 8. This CDR3 is 15 amino acids long. Germline CDR1 MNHNS, CDR2 SASEGT. The CDR3 spells CASSEVAGTASTQYF. The CDR3 coding sequence is TGTGCCAGCAGTGAAGTAGCGGGAACCGCCAGTACGCAGTATTTT.